This TCR beta chain appears in the sequencing data of a study of radiotherapy plus CTLA-4 blockade in lung cancer. The germline V gene has CDR1 SGHRS and CDR2 YFSETQ. The CDR3 extends over 15 amino acids. Trimming cost V 2 bases and J 7 bases, with 15 bases left between them. Enrolled patients, whose metastatic non-small-cell lung cancer was chemo-refractory, received focal radiation plus CTLA-4 blockade with ipilimumab. This table comes from immunoSEQ multiplex PCR, and its TCRdb copy is limited to in-frame clones, with some not included. The sample has tens of thousands of clones, 70% to 80% seen once. This clone was detected only once.

Sequenced material: peripheral blood, taken from a patient treated with radiotherapy plus ipilimumab. This clonotype was obtained from a human donor with non-small cell lung cancer that progressed on radiotherapy plus ipilimumab. The V call is TRBV5-1, the J call TRBJ2-2; D might be TRBD1 (5 bases). The CDR3 loop reads CASSFDQGDNGELFF. The DNA for the CDR3 is TGCGCCAGCAGCTTTGACCAGGGCGACAACGGGGAGCTGTTTTTT.